The 6 T cell receptor beta chains reported below all come from one sample, sequenced in a study of CD8 T cells in ankylosing spondylitis. One entry per CDR3 protein results from TCRdb running MiXCR on the 5' RACE reads. Of 200,000 to 300,000 distinct CDR3 sequences listed, under 12% are singletons. Sequencing was done on a sample of blood, either unsorted or a sorted T cell fraction (not recorded which). These receptors were obtained from a male donor with ankylosing spondylitis or in good health (not recorded which).

V and J are TRBV6-1 and TRBJ1-5; a possible D gene is TRBD1 (6 bases). Trimming stripped 7 bases from V and 5 bases from J, with 15 bases between. In germline, CDR1 is MNHNS, CDR2 SASEGT. CDR3 size: 14 residues. CDR3 sequence reads: CASNPTGTYQPQHF. The DNA of the CDR3 is TGTGCCAGCAATCCCACAGGGACATATCAGCCCCAGCATTTT.

With respect to this clonotype: Since a much larger clone is just one base distant, this may be a read error. This chain links TRBV4-2 with TRBJ2-2; 9 bases are a match to TRBD2. From germline, CDR1 is LGHNA and CDR2 YNFKEQ. The length of the CDR3 is 19 residues. CDR3 residues: CTSSREGSLAGMGTGELFF. CDR3 coding DNA: TGTACCAGCAGCCGAGAAGGGAGCCTAGCGGGAATGGGCACCGGGGAGCTGTTTTTT.

This rearrangement joins TRBV6-5 to TRBJ2-7; no firm D call. V dropped 0 bases and J dropped 3 bases, with 6 bases sitting between them. The CDR3 runs 13 residues. CDR1 is MNHEY, CDR2 SVGAGI, per germline. CDR3 in DNA: TGTGCCAGCAGTTACTCCCCTAACTACGAGCAGTACTTC. Its protein is CASSYSPNYEQYF.

This sequence joins TRBV10-1 and TRBJ2-5, with 9 bases matching TRBD2. V was clipped by 3 bases and J by 3 bases; unmatched bases: 5. CDR3 length equals 15 residues. Germline CDR1 and CDR2: WNHNN and SYGVQD (reference sequence). This chain's CDR3 is CASSDGTSLEETQYF. CDR3 DNA: TGCGCCAGCAGTGATGGGACTAGCCTCGAAGAGACCCAGTACTTC.

This clonotype turned up a few times. This chain uses TRBV5-1 with TRBJ1-1; the D gene is possibly TRBD1 (5 bases). Germline V gives CDR1 SGHRS, CDR2 YFSETQ. Between the trimmed V and J ends, which lost 1 base and 1 base, there was a span of 11 bases. This CDR3 spans 15 amino acids. The CDR3 here is CASSLIGQGNTEAFF. The CDR3 nucleotides read TGCGCCAGCAGCTTGATTGGGCAGGGGAACACTGAAGCTTTCTTT.

This clonotype has a count of ten or more. The chain combines TRBV2 with TRBJ2-7; maybe TRBD2 (5 bases). Germline CDR1 is SNHLY and CDR2 is FYNNEI. This CDR3 has 13 residues. Trimming took 4 bases from V and 3 from J, leaving 10 bases between them. The CDR3 region has the DNA TGTGCCAGCAGTGTCGGGGTGGACTACGAGCAGTACTTC. It translates to CASSVGVDYEQYF.